Sequencing of this TCR beta chain was carried out in a study of blood T cell repertoires in COVID-19. About the research overall: There were acute and convalescent COVID-19 samples, and they came from the United States, Italy and Spain. The cDNA or gDNA used as material had been derived from T cells, B-cell-depleted T cells, or PBMCs.

Here immunoSEQ multiplex PCR was the method, and the copy in TCRdb shows in-frame clones only, minus some. The sample consists of around 230,000 clones, about 80% of them appearing once. V lost 0 bases and J 8 bases, leaving 11 bases between the germline ends. This CDR3 is 13 amino acids long. Germline V gene lookup returns CDR1 SGDLS and CDR2 YYNGEE. The sample was peripheral blood. The rearrangement uses TRBV9 and TRBJ1-2; D not resolved. This receptor was taken from a woman of 80 years or more with acute or convalescent COVID-19. As DNA, the CDR3 is TGTGCCAGCAGCGTAGAGGAGATTGGAGGCTACACCTTC. Protein: CASSVEEIGGYTF.